The 13 T cell receptor beta chains reported below all come from one sample, sequenced in a study of molecular identifiers for immune sequencing clone quantification. A single record per CDR3 protein comes from TCRdb applying MiXCR to the PCR reads. This sample has 600,000 to 650,000 distinct CDR3 sequences, with about 20% found just once. Sequenced: naive CD8+ T cells from blood, with Jurkat cell RNA spiked in. The subset here: FACS-sorted CD8+CD4-CCR7+CD45RA+ naive T cells. The receptor set was obtained from a human donor in good health. Some libraries in this study had Jurkat cell RNA spiked in.

The sample holds many counts of this clonotype. The CDR3 is CASSPSANVLTF. The CDR3 DNA sequence: TGTGCCAGCAGCCCATCGGCCAACGTCCTGACTTTC. V and J are TRBV7-9 and TRBJ2-6; D is unresolved. The V gene lost 5 bases and the J gene lost 6 bases, with 5 bases spanning the gap. In germline, CDR1 is SEHNR, CDR2 FQNEAQ (reference sequence). The CDR3 length is 12 residues.

J is TRBJ2-5 and V is TRBV4-1, with unresolved D. In germline, CDR1 is MGHRA, CDR2 YSYEKL. This CDR3 has 14 residues. Trimming pared 1 base from V and 4 bases from J, leaving 10 bases between. The CDR3 is CASSQVANGETQYF. The CDR3 nucleotides are TGCGCCAGCAGCCAAGTTGCCAATGGAGAGACCCAGTACTTC.

As for this clonotype: Since a much larger clone is just one base distant, this may be a read error. This chain joins TRBV20-1 and TRBJ2-7, with 7 bases that match TRBD2. The CDR3 is 15 residues long. In germline, CDR1 is DFQATT, CDR2 SNEGSKA (reference sequence). The CDR3 DNA is TGCAGTGCCCCTGTGCTAGCGGTAAACTCCTACGGGCAGTACTTC. Translating it yields CSAPVLAVNSYGQYF.

This clonotype was seen many times. The chain employs TRBV30 and TRBJ2-1, with a possible D match to TRBD2 (5 bases). V lost 1 base, J lost 8 bases, and 12 bases lay in between. The CDR3 loop spans 13 amino acids. CDR1 is GTSNPN and CDR2 is SVGIG in the germline V gene (reference sequence). The CDR3 region has the DNA TGTGCCTGGAGTGAAGGTAGCGAGTATGAGCAGTTCTTC. Protein: CAWSEGSEYEQFF.

Of note for this clonotype: A much larger clone lies a single base off, so this may be a read error. The V call is TRBV20-1, the J call TRBJ1-4, with D unresolved. Looked up from germline, CDR1 is DFQATT and CDR2 is SNEGSKA (reference sequence). V was cut by 7 bases and J by 4 bases, with 19 bases left in between. The CDR3 runs 15 residues. The DNA for the CDR3 is TGCAGTGTTCCGGGGAAAGGCAGCCTTAATGAAAAACTGTTTTTT. Residues: CSVPGKGSLNEKLFF.

This clonotype was recorded a few times. This chain's CDR3 is CASSVAIMDEQFF. CDR3 DNA sequence: TGTGCCAGCAGCGTAGCGATCATGGATGAGCAGTTCTTC. V and J are TRBV9 and TRBJ2-1; D unresolved. V lost 0 bases and J 8 bases, leaving 9 bases between the germline ends. The CDR3 runs to 13 residues. In germline, CDR1 is SGDLS, CDR2 YYNGEE.

The J gene is TRBJ2-5, the V gene TRBV9, with 7 bases identical to TRBD2. Germline trimming cut 4 bases from V and 3 bases from J; bases unmatched to any gene: 9. The CDR3 is 15 amino acids. Germline CDR1 is SGDLS and CDR2 is YYNGEE. CDR3: CASSLLGGTKETQYF. The CDR3 DNA is TGTGCCAGCAGCCTACTCGGGGGGACCAAAGAGACCCAGTACTTC.

This clonotype was recorded only once. This could be a read error, since a much larger clone is one nucleotide away. Because it lacks the conserved phenylalanine or tryptophan at the end, this CDR3 is likely a read error. This chain joins TRBV7-9 and TRBJ2-1, with 12 nucleotides matching TRBD2. In germline, CDR1 is SEHNR, CDR2 FQNEAQ (reference sequence). CDR3 length: 16 amino acids. V lost 4 bases and J lost 3; bases outside the gene matches: 4. CDR3 region: CASSSGTSGYYNEQFL. The CDR3 region has the DNA TGTGCCAGCAGCTCGGGGACTAGCGGGTACTACAATGAGCAGTTCCTC.

The CDR3 protein is CASSFEGWGANVLTF. Here the CDR3 DNA reads TGTGCCAGCAGTTTTGAGGGGTGGGGGGCCAACGTCCTGACTTTC. The V call is TRBV12-3 or TRBV12-4, the J call TRBJ2-6, with D tentatively TRBD1 or TRBD2 (5 bases each). The CDR3 has 15 residues. The ends were cut back, 3 bases at V and 4 bases at J, with 10 bases in the middle.

The rearrangement joins TRBV2 to TRBJ2-7, with 7 positions matching TRBD1. After removal of 3 bases from V and 3 bases from J, the junction contained 5 bases not matched to a gene. Germline V gene lookup returns CDR1 SNHLY and CDR2 FYNNEI. This CDR3 is built from 14 residues. This chain's CDR3 is CASSDPWDSYEQYF. CDR3 DNA sequence: TGTGCCAGCAGTGATCCCTGGGACAGCTACGAGCAGTACTTC.

V gene TRBV7-6 combines with J gene TRBJ2-1, with D possibly matching TRBD1 (6 bases). The length of the CDR3 is 14 residues. CDR1 is SGHVS and CDR2 is FNYEAQ in the germline V gene. The germline V and J ends were trimmed by 3 bases and 4 bases, with 10 bases remaining between them. The CDR3, as DNA: TGTGCCAGCAGCTTTCTAGGGGGTTACAATGAGCAGTTCTTC. Encoded protein: CASSFLGGYNEQFF.

As for this clonotype: Given the absence of the conserved phenylalanine or tryptophan at the CDR3 end, a read error is likely. The V and J genes are TRBV11-2 and TRBJ2-1; D gene unclear. The CDR3 has 12 residues. V was pared by 3 bases and J by 10 bases, with 10 bases between. The V gene's germline CDR1 is SGHAT and CDR2 FQNNGV. The chain's CDR3 is CASSLVFSEQFL. The CDR3, as DNA: TGTGCCAGCAGCTTGGTCTTCTCGGAGCAGTTCCTC.

This clonotype was seen ten or more times. This sequence joins TRBV6-5 and TRBJ2-4; either TRBD1 or TRBD2 may fit D (5 bases each). Germline-derived CDR1 and CDR2 are MNHEY and SVGAGI. Trimming shortened V by 2 bases and J by 9 bases, and 17 bases separated the two germline ends. The CDR3 covers 15 residues. The CDR3 DNA reads TGTGCCAGCAGTTACACCGGGACCAGCCTAAGCATTCAGTACTTC. Translation: CASSYTGTSLSIQYF.